The 9 T cell receptor beta chains listed next were all sequenced from one sample in a study of blood T cell repertoires in COVID-19. Sequenced by immunoSEQ multiplex PCR; TCRdb stores in-frame clones only, minus some. Of 130,000 to 150,000 clones listed, over 75% are singletons. The sample comprised peripheral blood. The receptors shown here come from a woman aged 60-70 years with active COVID-19.

The chain employs TRBV4-1 and TRBJ2-7; TRBD2 aligns across 7 bases. The germline CDR1 and CDR2 sequences are MGHRA and YSYEKL. V lost 1 base, J lost 2 bases, and 2 bases stayed unmatched. CDR3 length: 14 amino acids. CDR3 in amino acids: CASSQVSGPYEQYF. The CDR3 DNA follows: TGCGCCAGCAGCCAAGTTAGCGGGCCCTACGAGCAGTACTTC.

This sequence joins TRBV6-5 and TRBJ1-2; D unresolved. The germline V gene has CDR1 MNHEY and CDR2 SVGAGI. The V and J ends lost 5 bases and 1 base respectively, with 14 bases between them. The CDR3 has 15 residues. The CDR3 sequence: CASSPSGHNNYGYTF. Here the CDR3 DNA reads TGTGCCAGCAGTCCCTCTGGGCACAATAACTATGGCTACACCTTC.

This chain connects TRBV12-3 or TRBV12-4 to TRBJ1-5, with D unresolved. The CDR3 is 13 residues long. V was trimmed by 7 bases and J by 5 bases, leaving 12 bases between them. In DNA form, the CDR3 reads TGTGCCAGCACCCCTTTCCCGGATCAGCCCCAGCATTTT. This codes for CASTPFPDQPQHF.

Concerning this clone: Its ends do not fully match the called genes, so a read error is possible. In the same sample, other DNA sequences code for this CDR3. The chain has TRBV4-3 and TRBJ2-6; 11 positions match TRBD1. The CDR3 has 19 residues. Germline values: CDR1 LGHNA, CDR2 YSLEER. In DNA, the CDR3 is TGCGCTAGCAGCCAAGATCCTTGGACAGGGGGCGCTGGGGCCAACGTCCTGACTTTC. It is translated as CASSQDPWTGGAGANVLTF.

CDR3 in amino acids: CSVVSDGYTF. The CDR3 DNA reads TGCAGCGTTGTGAGCGATGGCTACACCTTC. This chain links TRBV29-1 with TRBJ1-2; D gene uncertain. Germline V gene sequence: CDR1 SQVTM, CDR2 ANQGSEA. The V end was cut by 4 bases, the J end by 6 bases, with 6 bases between. The CDR3 is made up of 10 amino acids.

The rearrangement uses TRBV5-1 and TRBJ1-1; 7 nucleotides line up with TRBD1. CDR3 length: 15 amino acids. Trimming at V came to 4 bases and at J to 1 base, leaving 7 bases not matched to a gene. Per germline, CDR1 SGHRS and CDR2 YFSETQ. CDR3 bases: TGCGCCAGCAGCGGGAGACAGGGTGGGAACACTGAAGCTTTCTTT. Amino acids: CASSGRQGGNTEAFF.

The chain links TRBV6-5 to TRBJ2-7; 9 bases line up with TRBD1. Germline V gene lookup returns CDR1 MNHEY and CDR2 SVGAGI. The CDR3 contains 14 residues. After removal of 2 bases from V and 3 bases from J, the junction contained 2 bases not matched to a gene. The CDR3: CASSYADRGYEQYF. The CDR3 DNA sequence: TGTGCCAGCAGTTACGCGGACAGGGGCTACGAGCAGTACTTC.

This clone was observed a single time. The chain joins TRBV3-1 (or the pseudogene TRBV3-2) to TRBJ1-5; 7 nucleotides match TRBD1. J was trimmed by 1 base and V by 1 base; bases with no gene match: 10. CDR1 is LGHDT and CDR2 is YNNKEL in the germline V gene (reference sequence). This CDR3 is 18 amino acids long. The CDR3 nucleotides are TGTGCCAGCAGCCAAGGGGCTGGGGCAGGGGGAAGCAATCAGCCCCAGCATTTT. Protein sequence: CASSQGAGAGGSNQPQHF.

This clone appeared a few times. The chain joins TRBV4-1 to TRBJ2-7, with 8 bases matching TRBD1. This CDR3 region has 15 residues. CDR1 is MGHRA, CDR2 YSYEKL, per germline. Trimming took 1 base from V and 0 from J; bases not matched to a gene: 2. Written as DNA, the CDR3 is TGCGCCAGCAGCCAAGGACAGGGGATCTCCTACGAGCAGTACTTC. Translated, it gives CASSQGQGISYEQYF.